The clone carrying this T cell receptor beta chain appeared a few times. Treatment indicated: around 19 received Ad26.COV2.S at low or high dose, single or two shots; 5 received placebo; per-sample allocation not given. Vaccine and placebo recipients were sampled on day 63 after the first injection. Assay: immunoSEQ multiplex PCR; the TCRdb copy retains only in-frame clones and omits some. The sample consists of some 240,000 clones, around nine tenths of them appearing once. This entry belongs to a study of Ad26.COV2.S vaccination and SARS-CoV-2 variants. V dropped 5 bases and J dropped 5 bases, with 16 bases sitting between them. CDR1 and CDR2 (germline): SEHNR, FQNEAQ (reference sequence). The CDR3 is 15 amino acids.

The sequenced sample was peripheral blood, obtained in a trial of Ad26.COV2.S vaccine versus placebo. The J gene is TRBJ1-5, the V gene TRBV7-9; D remains unclear. This receptor was taken from a person between 18 and 65 years old who received the Ad26.COV2.S COVID-19 vaccine or a placebo. This chain's CDR3 is CASSLGPESHQPQHF. In DNA, the CDR3 is TGTGCCAGCAGCCTTGGCCCTGAGAGCCATCAGCCCCAGCATTTT.